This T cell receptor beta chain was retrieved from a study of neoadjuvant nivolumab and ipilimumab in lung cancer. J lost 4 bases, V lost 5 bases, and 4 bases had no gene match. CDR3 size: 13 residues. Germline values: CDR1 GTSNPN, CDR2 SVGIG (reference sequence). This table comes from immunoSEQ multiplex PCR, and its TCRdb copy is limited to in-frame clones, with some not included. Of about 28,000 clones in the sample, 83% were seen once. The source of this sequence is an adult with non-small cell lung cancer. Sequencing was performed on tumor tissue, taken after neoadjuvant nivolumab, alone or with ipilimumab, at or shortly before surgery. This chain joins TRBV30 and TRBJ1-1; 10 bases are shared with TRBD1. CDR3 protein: CAWDRGPGTEAFF. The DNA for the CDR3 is TGTGCCTGGGACAGGGGGCCGGGCACTGAAGCTTTCTTT.